What follows are 12 T cell receptor beta chains derived from one specimen sequenced in a study of T cell clonotyping in hematopoietic cell transplantation. Here immunoSEQ multiplex PCR was the method, and the copy in TCRdb shows in-frame clones only, minus some. Among about 36,000 clones listed, 80% to 90% were seen once. Source material: peripheral blood mononuclear cells. These TCRs come from a woman between 40 and 50 years old in good health. Some clones in this sample may be carry-over from other donors' samples.

The table lists this clone with a count of one. The chain recombines TRBV27 with TRBJ1-2; D not resolved. The V and J ends lost 4 bases and 1 base respectively, with 16 bases between them. Germline V CDR1 and CDR2: MNHEY, SMNVEV (reference sequence). This CDR3 is 16 amino acids long. The CDR3 DNA reads as TGTGCCAGCAGTTCGGCAATTCGTGGCAGTAACTATGGCTACACCTTC. It is translated as CASSSAIRGSNYGYTF.

The genes are TRBV7-2 and TRBJ1-4, with D perhaps TRBD1 (5 bases). The CDR3 totals 15 residues. The germline V gene encodes CDR1 SGHTA and CDR2 FQGNSA. V lost 1 base, J lost 0 bases, and 6 bases lay in between. The CDR3 protein is CASSLGGSTNEKLFF. CDR3 DNA sequence: TGTGCCAGCAGCTTAGGGGGGTCAACTAATGAAAAACTGTTTTTT.

This rearrangement joins TRBV19 to TRBJ2-5, with TRBD1 matching over 8 bases. Germline V gene sequence: CDR1 LNHDA, CDR2 SQIVND (reference sequence). There are 14 residues in the CDR3. Trimming removed 5 bases from V and 4 bases from J; junction bases left unmatched: 6. The CDR3 sequence is CASSARGRGETQYF. The CDR3 region has the DNA TGTGCCAGTAGTGCCAGGGGGCGAGGAGAGACCCAGTACTTC.

This chain uses TRBV5-1 with TRBJ1-1; no clear D gene. V was trimmed by 0 bases and J by 6 bases, leaving 12 bases between them. CDR1 is SGHRS and CDR2 is YFSETQ in the germline V gene. CDR3 length: 14 amino acids. CDR3 protein: CASSLGPPVPEAFF. The CDR3 DNA follows: TGCGCCAGCAGCTTGGGCCCGCCGGTACCTGAAGCTTTCTTT.

The gene calls are TRBV6-1 and TRBJ2-3; 15 bases are a match to TRBD2. V shed 4 bases, J shed 6 bases, and the junction held 5 bases outside the gene matches. This CDR3 is 16 amino acids long. From germline, CDR1 is MNHNS and CDR2 SASEGT. The CDR3 loop is CASSVGLAGGGDTQYF. The CDR3 nucleotides are TGTGCCAGCAGTGTGGGACTAGCGGGAGGAGGGGATACGCAGTATTTT.

The chain uses TRBV5-4 and TRBJ1-1; TRBD1 is a possible D gene (6 bases). Germline-derived CDR1 and CDR2 are SGHNT and YYREEE (reference sequence). This CDR3 spans 13 amino acids. Trimming stripped 5 bases from V and 1 base from J, with 9 bases between. CDR3 nucleotides: TGTGCCAGCAGACTGGGGGCGAACACTGAAGCTTTCTTT. This gives the protein CASRLGANTEAFF.

The chain joins TRBV5-1 to TRBJ1-4; 8 nucleotides line up with TRBD1. The CDR3 has 15 amino acids. V shed 5 bases and J 7 bases; nucleotides not matched to a gene: 10. Germline CDR1 SGHRS, CDR2 YFSETQ. The CDR3 coding sequence is TGCGCCAGCAGAGTACAGGGGGAGGTTGGTGAAAAACTGTTTTTT. Translating it yields CASRVQGEVGEKLFF.

The CDR3: CASKTWLAGEGEQYF. As DNA, the CDR3 is TGTGCCAGCAAAACTTGGCTAGCGGGAGAAGGCGAGCAGTACTTC. The rearrangement links TRBV11-1 to TRBJ2-7; 10 positions match TRBD2. Germline loops: CDR1 SGHAT, CDR2 FQDESV (reference sequence). V trimming: 7 bases; J trimming: 6 bases; junction bases outside the gene matches: 12. The CDR3 is 15 residues long.

V gene TRBV7-9 combines with J gene TRBJ2-1, with D perhaps matching TRBD2 (5 bases). The germline CDR1 and CDR2 sequences are SEHNR and FQNEAQ (reference sequence). V was trimmed by 5 bases and J by 8 bases, leaving 16 bases between them. This CDR3 region has 14 residues. The CDR3 loop is CASSLSSAVDEQFF. In DNA, the CDR3 is TGTGCCAGCAGCCTGAGTAGCGCTGTGGATGAGCAGTTCTTC.

The chain's CDR3 is CASGTTRNTEAFF. The DNA for the CDR3 is TGTGCCAGTGGGACAACGAGAAACACTGAAGCTTTCTTT. This chain links TRBV19 with TRBJ1-1; perhaps TRBD1 as D (6 bases). V dropped 8 bases and J dropped 2 bases, with 12 bases sitting between them. This CDR3 comprises 13 residues. In germline, CDR1 is LNHDA, CDR2 SQIVND (reference sequence).

The gene calls are TRBV7-2 and TRBJ1-2; D unclear. Trimming stripped 1 base from V and 5 bases from J, with 11 bases between. The germline V gene encodes CDR1 SGHTA and CDR2 FQGNSA. The CDR3 is 14 amino acids. The CDR3 sequence is CASSLGRAGYGYTF. The CDR3 DNA reads as TGTGCCAGCAGCTTAGGTAGGGCTGGGTATGGCTACACCTTC.

V gene TRBV2 combines with J gene TRBJ1-1; 7 nucleotides line up with TRBD1. The CDR3 sequence is 13 residues long. Trimming took 7 bases from V and 1 from J; bases not matched to a gene: 3. In germline, CDR1 is SNHLY, CDR2 FYNNEI. CDR3 loop: CASTQGWNTEAFF. The CDR3 DNA is TGTGCCAGCACACAGGGGTGGAACACTGAAGCTTTCTTT.